This is a list of T cell receptor beta chains from one sample in a study of T cell responses to AZD1222 COVID-19 vaccine. Using immunoSEQ multiplex PCR, the repertoire was profiled, and TCRdb retains in-frame clones only, with some absent. This table has about 150,000 clones, around 87% appearing once. The source material was peripheral blood, sampled 28 days after the second AZD1222 dose. The receptors stem from an adult who received the AZD1222 COVID-19 vaccine. Each CDR3 is given with its conserved first and last residue. A D gene is named only where the DNA matches it firmly. Only part of the rows carry a size: once, few, many, or a class if the clone is expanded.

j_gene: TRBJ2-3; v_gene: TRBV16; abundance: -; d_gene: TRBD1; CDR3aa: CASSQSPPGQGFSWVSGDTDTQYF; CDR3nt: TGTGCCAGCAGCCAATCTCCCCCGGGACAGGGTTTTTCTTGGGTTTCTGGAGACACAGATACGCAGTATTTT
j_gene: TRBJ2-5; v_gene: TRBV6-1; abundance: -; d_gene: TRBD2; CDR3aa: CASSEWQRGFQETQYF; CDR3nt: TGTGCCAGCAGTGAATGGCAGCGGGGGTTCCAAGAGACCCAGTACTTC
j_gene: TRBJ2-7; v_gene: TRBV6-5; abundance: -; d_gene: TRBD1; CDR3aa: CASSQPGGREQYF; CDR3nt: TGTGCCAGCAGTCAGCCAGGGGGCAGGGAGCAGTACTTC
j_gene: TRBJ2-2; v_gene: TRBV19; abundance: -; d_gene: -; CDR3aa: CASSINKNIGELFF; CDR3nt: TGTGCCAGTAGTATCAACAAAAATATCGGGGAGCTGTTTTTT
j_gene: TRBJ1-1; v_gene: TRBV11-2; abundance: -; d_gene: TRBD1; CDR3aa: CASSPSPRGLNTEAFF; CDR3nt: TGTGCCAGCAGCCCCTCCCCCAGGGGGTTGAACACTGAAGCTTTCTTT
j_gene: TRBJ2-3; v_gene: TRBV30; abundance: -; d_gene: -; CDR3aa: CAWSRRGRTDTQYF; CDR3nt: TGTGCCTGGAGTAGGCGAGGTAGGACAGATACGCAGTATTTT
j_gene: TRBJ2-1; v_gene: TRBV9; abundance: -; d_gene: -; CDR3aa: CASTRGRAAYNEQFF; CDR3nt: TGTGCCAGCACCCGGGGAAGGGCGGCCTACAATGAGCAGTTCTTC
j_gene: TRBJ2-3; v_gene: TRBV11-2; abundance: -; d_gene: -; CDR3aa: CASSLQGADTDTQYF; CDR3nt: TGTGCCAGCAGCTTACAGGGTGCTGACACAGATACGCAGTATTTT
j_gene: TRBJ1-2; v_gene: TRBV5-4; abundance: -; d_gene: -; CDR3aa: CASGLLGAYNYGYTF; CDR3nt: TGTGCCAGCGGCCTACTGGGGGCGTATAACTATGGCTACACCTTC
j_gene: TRBJ2-7; v_gene: TRBV28; abundance: -; d_gene: TRBD2; CDR3aa: CASSLASGTSYEQYF; CDR3nt: TGTGCCAGCAGTTTAGCTAGCGGAACCTCCTACGAGCAGTACTTC
j_gene: TRBJ2-5; v_gene: TRBV20-1; abundance: -; d_gene: TRBD2; CDR3aa: CSASRSTSGRGTQYF; CDR3nt: TGCAGTGCTAGTCGCAGCACTAGCGGGAGGGGGACCCAGTACTTC
j_gene: TRBJ2-7; v_gene: TRBV6-5; abundance: -; d_gene: TRBD2; CDR3aa: CASRDSGSYEQYF; CDR3nt: TGTGCCAGCAGAGATAGCGGGAGCTACGAGCAGTACTTC
j_gene: TRBJ1-6; v_gene: TRBV30; abundance: -; d_gene: -; CDR3aa: CAWSNSPYNSPLHF; CDR3nt: TGTGCCTGGAGTAATTCACCCTATAATTCACCCCTCCACTTT
j_gene: TRBJ1-6; v_gene: TRBV7-2; abundance: -; d_gene: TRBD1; CDR3aa: CASSLGGGGYSPLHF; CDR3nt: TGTGCCAGCTCCTTGGGTGGAGGGGGCTATTCACCCCTCCACTTT
j_gene: TRBJ1-5; v_gene: TRBV6-1; abundance: -; d_gene: TRBD1; CDR3aa: CASRTTGGSNQPQHF; CDR3nt: TGTGCCAGCAGAACAACAGGGGGAAGCAATCAACCCCAGCATTTT
j_gene: TRBJ2-7; v_gene: TRBV19; abundance: few; d_gene: -; CDR3aa: CASSRSALVYEQYF; CDR3nt: TGTGCCAGTAGTAGATCCGCTCTAGTCTACGAGCAGTACTTC
j_gene: TRBJ2-1; v_gene: TRBV28; abundance: few; d_gene: -; CDR3aa: CASTVGGARYNEQFF; CDR3nt: TGTGCCAGCACCGTGGGGGGGGCCCGCTACAATGAGCAGTTCTTC
j_gene: TRBJ2-2; v_gene: TRBV19; abundance: -; d_gene: TRBD2; CDR3aa: CASRGLAGNTGELFF; CDR3nt: TGTGCCAGTAGGGGACTAGCGGGGAACACCGGGGAGCTGTTTTTT
j_gene: TRBJ1-3; v_gene: TRBV6-5; abundance: -; d_gene: TRBD1; CDR3aa: CASSFQGVGNTIYF; CDR3nt: TGTGCCAGCAGTTTTCAGGGGGTCGGAAACACCATATATTTT
j_gene: TRBJ1-4; v_gene: TRBV29-1; abundance: -; d_gene: TRBD1; CDR3aa: CSAGAQGGKLFF; CDR3nt: TGCAGCGCGGGGGCCCAGGGGGGAAAACTGTTTTTT
j_gene: TRBJ1-5; v_gene: TRBV6-2/TRBV6-3; abundance: -; d_gene: -; CDR3aa: CASSYGGGNNQPQHF; CDR3nt: TGTGCCAGCAGTTACGGTGGGGGAAACAATCAGCCCCAGCATTTT
j_gene: TRBJ2-7; v_gene: TRBV18; abundance: -; d_gene: -; CDR3aa: CASSRAESYEQYF; CDR3nt: TGTGCCAGCTCACGGGCCGAGTCCTACGAGCAGTACTTC
j_gene: TRBJ2-2; v_gene: TRBV9; abundance: -; d_gene: -; CDR3aa: CASSVEPDYTGELFF; CDR3nt: TGTGCCAGCAGCGTAGAGCCCGACTACACCGGGGAGCTGTTTTTT
j_gene: TRBJ1-2; v_gene: TRBV7-2; abundance: -; d_gene: -; CDR3aa: CASSPGGGKDYGYTF; CDR3nt: TGTGCCAGCAGCCCCGGGGGAGGGAAAGACTATGGCTACACCTTC
j_gene: TRBJ2-7; v_gene: TRBV28; abundance: -; d_gene: -; CDR3aa: CASSLYGSSYEQYF; CDR3nt: TGTGCCAGCAGTTTATATGGGAGCTCCTACGAGCAGTACTTC
j_gene: TRBJ1-1; v_gene: TRBV6-5; abundance: -; d_gene: -; CDR3aa: CASSYDGDTEAFF; CDR3nt: TGTGCCAGCAGTTATGACGGGGACACTGAAGCTTTCTTT
j_gene: TRBJ2-3; v_gene: TRBV5-8; abundance: -; d_gene: TRBD1; CDR3aa: CASSSLQGAGDTQYF; CDR3nt: TGTGCCAGCAGCTCGTTACAGGGGGCGGGAGATACGCAGTATTTT